This TCR beta chain is from a study of vaccination and CD4 T cells after COVID-19. Treatment in this sample: approximately 11-day PBMC culture with coronavirus spike peptide pools or control peptides (ViraFEST assay). Via ViraFEST, peptide pools expanded antigen-specific T cells before TCR sequencing. V gave up 6 bases and J gave up 2 bases; unmatched junction bases: 7. Germline loops: CDR1 GTSNPN, CDR2 SVGIG (reference sequence). The CDR3 loop spans 14 amino acids. Concerning this clonotype: Antigen unknown.

The Oncomine TCR Beta short-read assay sequenced DNA from cultured CD4+ T cells. TCRdb redid the calling of the PCR reads with MiXCR, one entry per CDR3 protein. The table includes about 16,000 distinct CDR3 sequences, around three fifths detected once. The sequence came from a human donor who had recovered from COVID-19. Material: CD4+ T cells from blood, cultured in vitro. The rearrangement uses TRBV30 and TRBJ2-5, with 9 bases lining up with TRBD2. The CDR3 loop is CACRAAGGQETQYF. Here the CDR3 DNA reads TGTGCCTGTCGAGCAGCGGGGGGACAAGAGACCCAGTACTTC.